Following are 5 T cell receptor beta chains from one sample sequenced in a study of beta chain features in type 1 diabetes. cDNA synthesis used the whole RNA isolate, giving expressed TCRB sequences. Clones were sequenced by immunoSEQ multiplex PCR, and TCRdb holds only the in-frame ones, with some missing. This table has 310,000 or so clones, roughly 8% appearing once. Sequenced input: central memory CD4+ T cells from blood. These receptors were taken from a young woman in good health.

Only a few counts were recorded for this clone. J is TRBJ2-7 and V is TRBV4-2, with a tentative D call TRBD1 (5 bases). CDR1 is LGHNA, CDR2 YNFKEQ, per germline. The CDR3 covers 14 residues. V gave up 1 base and J gave up 7 bases, with 14 bases separating them. The CDR3 loop is CASSQGQGRTEQYF. The CDR3 coding sequence is TGTGCCAGCAGCCAAGGGCAGGGTAGAACAGAGCAGTACTTC.

This clone was observed a handful of times. The chain links TRBV7-2 to TRBJ2-7; 9 bases are shared with TRBD1. Trimming cost V 5 bases and J 7 bases; bases outside gene matches: 12. The CDR3 totals 15 residues. Germline V gives CDR1 SGHTA, CDR2 FQGNSA. CDR3 coding DNA: TGTGCCAGCAGCGCCACAGGGGGCCCTTTAGGGGAGCAGTACTTC. This translates into CASSATGGPLGEQYF.

This clone was seen more than once but under ten times. This chain links TRBV7-2 with TRBJ2-3; D not resolved. This CDR3 is 13 amino acids long. Germline V lookup: CDR1 SGHTA, CDR2 FQGNSA. The V gene lost 4 bases and the J gene lost 4 bases, with 9 bases spanning the gap. In DNA form, the CDR3 reads TGTGCCAGCAGCTCCGGACGTCCAGATACGCAGTATTTT. Translation gives CASSSGRPDTQYF.

In this sample, this clone turned up a few times. V is TRBV5-4 and J is TRBJ1-2, with TRBD1 identical over 8 bases. The length of the CDR3 is 13 residues. With 4 bases clipped from V and 7 bases from J, the junction kept 6 bases outside the gene matches. CDR1 is SGHNT and CDR2 is YYREEE in the germline V gene (reference sequence). CDR3 nucleotide sequence: TGTGCCAGCAGCATCGACGACAGGGGTGGCTACACCTTC. Residues: CASSIDDRGGYTF.

Only a few counts were recorded for this clone. The CDR3 region is CASSRPDTTSEQFF. DNA for the CDR3: TGTGCCAGCAGCCGGCCCGATACCACCAGTGAGCAGTTCTTC. The rearrangement joins TRBV4-2 to TRBJ2-1; D not certain. Germline V CDR1 and CDR2: LGHNA, YNFKEQ. With 4 bases removed from V and 9 bases from J, the gap between germline ends came to 16 bases. The CDR3 covers 14 residues.